This T cell receptor beta chain comes out of a study of CD8 T cells in Susac syndrome. The TEMRA cells underwent FACS enrichment, while the CD8+ and CD4+ T cells underwent negative isolation. RNA amounts of about 0.5 to 1 ug underwent reverse transcription with random hexamers. TCRdb redid the calling of the immunoSEQ multiplex PCR reads with MiXCR, one entry per CDR3 protein. The data contain 200,000 to 300,000 distinct CDR3 sequences, about 96% of them singletons. This CDR3 comprises 15 residues. V was pared by 6 bases and J by 7 bases, with 13 bases of the junction left unmatched. Germline CDR1 is SGHNT and CDR2 is YYREEE (reference sequence).

This chain connects TRBV5-4 to TRBJ2-5, with 9 bases fitting TRBD2. Sequences were obtained from CD4+ T cells from PBMCs. The receptor's source is a human donor with Susac syndrome. The DNA for the CDR3 is TGTGCCAGCACCCAGGGAGCGGGAGGAGCTGGGACCCAGTACTTC. Residues: CASTQGAGGAGTQYF.